The rows below give T cell receptor beta chains drawn from one sample of a study of blood T cell repertoires in COVID-19. Method: immunoSEQ multiplex PCR; TCRdb's copy keeps in-frame clones and lacks some. The table lists about 190,000 clones, more than 85% of them singletons. Sequenced material: peripheral blood. The receptors were gathered from a man aged 25-45 years with acute or convalescent COVID-19. Each CDR3 is given with its conserved first and last residue. A D gene is named only where the DNA matches it firmly. Size tells how often a clone was seen (once, few, many) or the class of an expanded clone, and some rows leave it out.

abundance	v_gene	d_gene	j_gene	CDR3aa	CDR3nt
NA	TRBV6-5	TRBD2	TRBJ2-1	CASSPPTSGAEQFF	TGTGCCAGCAGTCCTCCTACTAGCGGGGCTGAGCAGTTCTTC
NA	TRBV7-9	NA	TRBJ1-2	CASSLGLFYGYTF	TGTGCCAGCAGCTTGGGACTGTTCTATGGCTACACCTTC
NA	TRBV19	NA	TRBJ2-7	CASSSSPRDTETYEQYF	TGTGCCAGTAGTTCCAGCCCCCGGGACACTGAAACCTACGAGCAGTACTTC
NA	TRBV18	NA	TRBJ1-1	CASSPASRNTEAFF	TGTGCCAGCTCACCAGCATCCAGGAACACTGAAGCTTTCTTT
NA	TRBV28	NA	TRBJ1-1	CASSSPPGSGNTEAFF	TGTGCCAGCAGTTCCCCCCCAGGGTCAGGGAACACTGAAGCTTTCTTT
NA	TRBV6-6	NA	TRBJ1-2	CASCRDLGYTF	TGTGCCAGCTGCAGGGATCTTGGCTACACCTTC
NA	TRBV6-5	TRBD1	TRBJ1-2	CASSPGQGGYTF	TGTGCCAGCAGTCCCGGACAGGGAGGCTACACCTTC
NA	TRBV6-4	NA	TRBJ2-2	CASRGTRVTGELFF	TGTGCCAGCAGGGGAACGAGGGTCACCGGGGAGCTGTTTTTT
few	TRBV6-1	NA	TRBJ2-5	CASSEASMGGETQYF	TGTGCCAGCAGTGAAGCCTCGATGGGCGGGGAGACCCAGTACTTC
NA	TRBV19	TRBD2	TRBJ2-5	CASTPRHLSGGGWETQYF	TGTGCCAGTACCCCAAGACACCTAAGCGGGGGGGGCTGGGAGACCCAGTACTTC
NA	TRBV11-3	NA	TRBJ2-3	CASSLTGPDTQYF	TGTGCCAGCAGCTTAACAGGGCCAGATACGCAGTATTTT
NA	TRBV2	NA	TRBJ2-2	CASRLTSPLAGELFF	TGTGCCAGCAGGCTAACTAGTCCCCTCGCCGGGGAGCTGTTTTTT
once	TRBV5-6	NA	TRBJ1-2	CASSFGTRVWGYTF	TGTGCCAGCAGCTTTGGAACCCGGGTTTGGGGCTACACCTTC
once	TRBV6-5	NA	TRBJ2-6	CASSSSGLTGANVLTF	TGTGCCAGCAGTTCCTCAGGGTTGACAGGAGCCAACGTCCTGACTTTC
NA	TRBV6-2/TRBV6-3	NA	TRBJ2-5	CASSYGPPPSETQYF	TGTGCCAGCAGTTACGGGCCTCCGCCATCGGAGACCCAGTACTTC
NA	TRBV6-5	NA	TRBJ1-1	CAKHAGDHTEAFF	TGTGCCAAGCATGCAGGGGATCACACTGAAGCTTTCTTT
once	TRBV10-1	NA	TRBJ1-2	CASSGGSNYGYTF	TGCGCCAGCAGCGGGGGATCTAACTATGGCTACACCTTC
NA	TRBV7-9	NA	TRBJ2-1	CASSLLLNLNEQFF	TGTGCCAGCAGCTTATTACTGAATCTCAATGAGCAGTTCTTC
NA	TRBV5-1	NA	TRBJ1-2	CASSLGSRQPYGYTF	TGCGCCAGCAGCTTGGGTTCCAGACAACCCTATGGCTACACCTTC
NA	TRBV7-8	TRBD1	TRBJ2-1	CASSPLTGASREQFF	TGTGCCAGCAGCCCACTGACAGGGGCTAGTCGAGAGCAGTTCTTC
NA	TRBV2	NA	TRBJ1-5	CASSRRLRQPQHF	TGTGCCAGCAGTCGACGACTTCGTCAGCCCCAGCATTTT
NA	TRBV6-5	NA	TRBJ2-2	CASSRARGTGELFF	TGTGCCAGCAGTCGAGCCAGGGGCACCGGGGAGCTGTTTTTT
NA	TRBV13	TRBD1	TRBJ2-7	CASSSNDRGRNEQYF	TGTGCCAGCAGCTCAAATGACAGGGGAAGGAACGAGCAGTACTTC
NA	TRBV2	NA	TRBJ1-5	CASVAGPLNQPQHF	TGTGCCAGCGTGGCAGGGCCCCTCAATCAGCCCCAGCATTTT